Each of the 2 T cell receptor beta chains below was sequenced from the same sample in a study of cytomegalovirus exposure and HLA in healthy donors. PCR primers comprised 60 Vbeta and 13 Jbeta primers. Some clones are missing from TCRdb's copy, which holds only in-frame ones; the method was immunoSEQ multiplex PCR. Here the sample spans around 62,000 clones, around three quarters being singletons. The sequencing input was PBMCs. These receptors were taken from a man between 60 and 75 years old in good health and CMV-seropositive.

The rearrangement joins TRBV27 to TRBJ1-2; 9 positions agree with TRBD1. Germline lookup yields CDR1 MNHEY and CDR2 SMNVEV (reference sequence). V dropped 4 bases and J dropped 7; count of bases not matched to a gene: 7. CDR3 length equals 14 residues. The CDR3: CASSWGQGNGGYTF. DNA for the CDR3: TGTGCCAGCAGTTGGGGACAGGGTAATGGTGGCTACACCTTC.

V and J are TRBV6-5 and TRBJ2-1; 11 nucleotides align to TRBD2. Germline V gene lookup returns CDR1 MNHEY and CDR2 SVGAGI. Trimming at V came to 8 bases and at J to 6 bases, leaving 6 bases not matched to a gene. The CDR3 totals 14 residues. Written as DNA, the CDR3 is TGTGCCAGCTCCGTTAGCGGGAGGGTCAATGAGCAGTTCTTC. It is translated as CASSVSGRVNEQFF.